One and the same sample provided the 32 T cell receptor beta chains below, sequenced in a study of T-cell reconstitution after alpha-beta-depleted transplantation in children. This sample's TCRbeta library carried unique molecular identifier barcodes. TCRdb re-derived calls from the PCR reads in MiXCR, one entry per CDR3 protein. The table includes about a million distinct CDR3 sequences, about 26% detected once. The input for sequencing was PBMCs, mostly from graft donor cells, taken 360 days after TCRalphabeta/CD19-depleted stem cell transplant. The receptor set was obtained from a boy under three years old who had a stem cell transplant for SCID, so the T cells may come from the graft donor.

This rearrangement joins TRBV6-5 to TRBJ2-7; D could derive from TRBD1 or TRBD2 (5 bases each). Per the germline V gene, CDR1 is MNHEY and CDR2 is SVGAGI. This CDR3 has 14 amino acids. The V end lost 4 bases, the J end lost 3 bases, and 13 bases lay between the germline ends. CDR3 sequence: CASSWDRSSYEQYF. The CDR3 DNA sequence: TGTGCCAGCAGTTGGGACCGGTCCAGCTACGAGCAGTACTTC.

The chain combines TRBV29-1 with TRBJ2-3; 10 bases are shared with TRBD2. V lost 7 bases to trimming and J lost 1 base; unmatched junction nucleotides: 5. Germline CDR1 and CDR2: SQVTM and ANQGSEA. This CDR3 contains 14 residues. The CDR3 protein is CSGGLAEGTDTQYF. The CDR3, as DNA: TGCAGCGGTGGACTAGCGGAGGGCACAGATACGCAGTATTTT.

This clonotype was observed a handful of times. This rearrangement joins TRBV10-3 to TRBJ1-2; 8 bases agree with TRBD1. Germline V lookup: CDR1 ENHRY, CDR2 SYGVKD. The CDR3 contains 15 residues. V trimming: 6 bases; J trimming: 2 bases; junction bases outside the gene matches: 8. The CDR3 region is CAIRRQGTANYGYTF. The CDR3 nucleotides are TGTGCCATCAGACGACAGGGGACCGCGAACTATGGCTACACCTTC.

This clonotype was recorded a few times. CDR3 in amino acids: CAISESKGGINQPQHF. CDR3 DNA: TGTGCCATCAGTGAGTCGAAAGGGGGGATCAATCAGCCCCAGCATTTT. J is TRBJ1-5 and V is TRBV10-3, with D possibly matching TRBD1 (6 bases). Trimming pared 0 bases from V and 3 bases from J, leaving 12 bases between. From germline, CDR1 is ENHRY and CDR2 SYGVKD. CDR3 length: 16 residues.

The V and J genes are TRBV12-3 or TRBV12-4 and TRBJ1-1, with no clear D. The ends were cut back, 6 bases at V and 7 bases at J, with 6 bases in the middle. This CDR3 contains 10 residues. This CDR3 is CASRPIEAFF. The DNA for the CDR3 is TGTGCCAGCAGGCCAATTGAAGCTTTCTTT.

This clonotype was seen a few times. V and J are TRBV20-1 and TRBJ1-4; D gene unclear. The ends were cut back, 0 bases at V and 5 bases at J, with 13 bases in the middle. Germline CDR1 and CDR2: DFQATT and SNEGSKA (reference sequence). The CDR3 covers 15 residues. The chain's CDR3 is CSARDPAGLNEKLFF. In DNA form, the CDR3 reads TGCAGTGCTAGAGATCCCGCCGGACTAAATGAAAAACTGTTTTTT.

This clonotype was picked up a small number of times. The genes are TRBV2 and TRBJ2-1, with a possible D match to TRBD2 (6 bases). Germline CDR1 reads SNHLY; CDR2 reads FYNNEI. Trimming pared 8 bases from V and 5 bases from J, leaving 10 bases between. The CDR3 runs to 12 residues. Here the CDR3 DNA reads TGTGCCAGCCTCGGGGGAAACAATGAGCAGTTCTTC. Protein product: CASLGGNNEQFF. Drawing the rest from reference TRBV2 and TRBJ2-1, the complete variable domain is EPEVTQTPSHQVTQMGQEVILRCVPISNHLYFYWYRQILGQKVEFLVSFYNNEISEKSEIFDDQFSVERPDGSNFTLKIRSTKLEDSAMYFCASLGGNNEQFFGPGTRLTVL.

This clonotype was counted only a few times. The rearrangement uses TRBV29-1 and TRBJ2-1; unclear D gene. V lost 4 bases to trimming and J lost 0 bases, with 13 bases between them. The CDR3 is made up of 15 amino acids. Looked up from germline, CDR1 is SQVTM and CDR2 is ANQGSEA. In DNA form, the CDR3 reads TGCAGCGTTGTAATTATGGCAGGCTCCTACAATGAGCAGTTCTTC. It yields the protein CSVVIMAGSYNEQFF.

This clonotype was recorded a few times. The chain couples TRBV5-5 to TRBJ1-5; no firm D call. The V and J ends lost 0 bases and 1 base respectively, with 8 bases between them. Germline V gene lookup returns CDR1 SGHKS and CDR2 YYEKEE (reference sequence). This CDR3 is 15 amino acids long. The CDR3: CASSLVSGSNQPQHF. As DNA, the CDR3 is TGTGCCAGCAGCTTGGTCTCTGGGAGCAATCAGCCCCAGCATTTT.

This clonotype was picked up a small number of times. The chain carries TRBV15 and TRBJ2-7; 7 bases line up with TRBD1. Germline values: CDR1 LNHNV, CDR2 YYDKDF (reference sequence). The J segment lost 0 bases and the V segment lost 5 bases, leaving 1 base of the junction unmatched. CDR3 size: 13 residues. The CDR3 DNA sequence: TGTGCCACCAGCGGGGACAGCTCCTACGAGCAGTACTTC. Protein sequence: CATSGDSSYEQYF.

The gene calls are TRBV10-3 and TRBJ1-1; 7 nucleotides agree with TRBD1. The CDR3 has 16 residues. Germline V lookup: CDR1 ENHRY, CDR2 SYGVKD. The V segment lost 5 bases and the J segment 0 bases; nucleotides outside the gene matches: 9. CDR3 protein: CAISRDRVKVNTEAFF. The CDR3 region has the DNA TGTGCCATCAGTCGAGACAGGGTAAAGGTGAACACTGAAGCTTTCTTT.

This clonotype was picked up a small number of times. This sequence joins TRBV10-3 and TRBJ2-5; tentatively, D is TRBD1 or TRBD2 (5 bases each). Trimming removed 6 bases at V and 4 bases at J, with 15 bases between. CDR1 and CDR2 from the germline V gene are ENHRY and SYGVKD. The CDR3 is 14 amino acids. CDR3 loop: CAISGTDLGETQYF. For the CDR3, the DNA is TGTGCCATCAGCGGGACCGACCTAGGAGAGACCCAGTACTTC.

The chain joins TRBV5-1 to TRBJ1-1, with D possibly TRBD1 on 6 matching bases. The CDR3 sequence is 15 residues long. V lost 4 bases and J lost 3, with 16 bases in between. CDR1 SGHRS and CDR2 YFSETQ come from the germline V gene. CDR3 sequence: CASSVPDSTYTEAFF. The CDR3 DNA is TGCGCCAGCAGCGTCCCGGACAGTACCTACACTGAAGCTTTCTTT.

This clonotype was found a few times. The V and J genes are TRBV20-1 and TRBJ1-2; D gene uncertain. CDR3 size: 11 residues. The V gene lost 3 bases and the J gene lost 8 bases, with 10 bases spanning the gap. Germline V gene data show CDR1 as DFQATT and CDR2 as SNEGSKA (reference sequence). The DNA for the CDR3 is TGCAGTGCTAGTAAGGTTGGCGGCTACACCTTC. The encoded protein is CSASKVGGYTF.

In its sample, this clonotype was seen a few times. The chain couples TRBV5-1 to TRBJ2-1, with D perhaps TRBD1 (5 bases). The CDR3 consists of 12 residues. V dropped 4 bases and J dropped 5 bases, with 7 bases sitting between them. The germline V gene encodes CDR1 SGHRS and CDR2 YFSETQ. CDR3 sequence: CASSMTDNEQFF. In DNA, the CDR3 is TGCGCCAGCAGCATGACAGACAATGAGCAGTTCTTC. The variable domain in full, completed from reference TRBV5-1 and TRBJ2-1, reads KAGVTQTPRYLIKTRGQQVTLSCSPISGHRSVSWYQQTPGQGLQFLFEYFSETQRNKGNFPGRFSGRQFSNSRSEMNVSTLELGDSALYLCASSMTDNEQFFGPGTRLTVL.

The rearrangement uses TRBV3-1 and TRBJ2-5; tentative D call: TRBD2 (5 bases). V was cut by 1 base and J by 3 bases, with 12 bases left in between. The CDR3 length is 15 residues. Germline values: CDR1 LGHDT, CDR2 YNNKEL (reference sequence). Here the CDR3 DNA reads TGTGCCAGCAGCCAAGTCCTCCTAGCTGAAGAGACCCAGTACTTC. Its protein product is CASSQVLLAEETQYF.

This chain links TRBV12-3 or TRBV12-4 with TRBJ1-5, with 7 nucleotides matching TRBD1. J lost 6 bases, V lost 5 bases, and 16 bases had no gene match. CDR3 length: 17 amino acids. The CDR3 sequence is CASSLLRRQGGTQPQHF. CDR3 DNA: TGTGCCAGCAGTCTCTTGCGCAGACAGGGTGGGACTCAGCCCCAGCATTTT.

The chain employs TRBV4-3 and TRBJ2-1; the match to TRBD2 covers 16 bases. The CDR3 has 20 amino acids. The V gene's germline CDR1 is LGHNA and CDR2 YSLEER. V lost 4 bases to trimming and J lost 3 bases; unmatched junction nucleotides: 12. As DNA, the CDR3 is TGCGCCAGCAGCCCGAACTTTCCGGGACTAGCGGGGGGGCGCTACAATGAGCAGTTCTTC. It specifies CASSPNFPGLAGGRYNEQFF.

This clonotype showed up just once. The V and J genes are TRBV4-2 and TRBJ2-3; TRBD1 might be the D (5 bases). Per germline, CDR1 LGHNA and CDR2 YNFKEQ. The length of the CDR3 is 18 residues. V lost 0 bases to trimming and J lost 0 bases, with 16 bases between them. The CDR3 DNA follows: TGTGCCAGCAGCCAAGAAGTCCTCCTAGGGGCTAGCACAGATACGCAGTATTTT. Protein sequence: CASSQEVLLGASTDTQYF.

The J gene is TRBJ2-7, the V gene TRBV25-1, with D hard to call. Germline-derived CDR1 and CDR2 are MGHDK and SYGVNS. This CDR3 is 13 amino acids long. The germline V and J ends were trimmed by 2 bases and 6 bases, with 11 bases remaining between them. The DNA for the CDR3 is TGTGCCAGCAGTGAACTTCTCTCGACCGAGCAGTACTTC. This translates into CASSELLSTEQYF.

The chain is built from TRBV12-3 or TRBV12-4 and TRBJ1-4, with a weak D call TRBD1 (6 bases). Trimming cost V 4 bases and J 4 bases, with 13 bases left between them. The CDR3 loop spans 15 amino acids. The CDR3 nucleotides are TGTGCCAGCAGTTCGCAGGGGACCCTTAATGAAAAACTGTTTTTT. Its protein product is CASSSQGTLNEKLFF.

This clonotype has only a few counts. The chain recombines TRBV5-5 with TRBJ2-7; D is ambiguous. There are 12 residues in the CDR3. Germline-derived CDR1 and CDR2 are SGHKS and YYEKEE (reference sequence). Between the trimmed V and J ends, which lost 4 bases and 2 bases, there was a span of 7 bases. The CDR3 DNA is TGTGCCAGCAGCGTCTGGGCCTACGAGCAGTACTTC. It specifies CASSVWAYEQYF.

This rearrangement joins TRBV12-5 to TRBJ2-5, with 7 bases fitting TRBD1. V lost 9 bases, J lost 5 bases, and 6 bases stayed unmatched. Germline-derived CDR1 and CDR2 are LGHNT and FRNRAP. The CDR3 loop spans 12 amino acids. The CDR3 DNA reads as TGTGCTAGGAAGGGGGCGCAGGAGACCCAGTACTTC. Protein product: CARKGAQETQYF.

CDR3 residues: CSVEDPTGETQYF. DNA of the CDR3: TGCAGCGTTGAAGATCCCACAGGGGAGACCCAGTACTTC. This rearrangement joins TRBV29-1 to TRBJ2-5, with TRBD1 as a possible D gene (6 bases). V was clipped by 0 bases and J by 5 bases, with 10 bases between them. The CDR3 length is 13 residues. CDR1 and CDR2 (germline): SQVTM, ANQGSEA.

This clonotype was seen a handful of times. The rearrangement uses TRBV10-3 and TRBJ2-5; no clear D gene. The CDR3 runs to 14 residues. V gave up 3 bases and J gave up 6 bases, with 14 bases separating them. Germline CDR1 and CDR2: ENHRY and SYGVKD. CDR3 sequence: CAISDSGLRKTQYF. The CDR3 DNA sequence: TGTGCCATCAGTGACTCTGGCCTAAGGAAGACCCAGTACTTC.

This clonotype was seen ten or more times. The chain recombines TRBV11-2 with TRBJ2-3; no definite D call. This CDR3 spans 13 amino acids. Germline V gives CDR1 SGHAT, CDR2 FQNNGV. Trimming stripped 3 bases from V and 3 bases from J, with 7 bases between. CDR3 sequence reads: CASSLDLTDTQYF. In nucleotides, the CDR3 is TGTGCCAGCAGCTTGGATTTGACAGATACGCAGTATTTT. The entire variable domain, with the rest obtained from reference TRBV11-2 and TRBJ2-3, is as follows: EAGVAQSPRYKIIEKRQSVAFWCNPISGHATLYWYQQILGQGPKLLIQFQNNGVVDDSQLPKDRFSAERLKGVDSTLKIQPAKLEDSAVYLCASSLDLTDTQYFGPGTRLTVL.

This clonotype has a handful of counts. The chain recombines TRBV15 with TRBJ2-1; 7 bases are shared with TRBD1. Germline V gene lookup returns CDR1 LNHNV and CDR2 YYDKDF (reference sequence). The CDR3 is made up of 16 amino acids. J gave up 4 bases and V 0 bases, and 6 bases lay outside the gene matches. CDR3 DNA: TGTGCCACCAGCAGAGATAGGACAGGTTATTACAATGAGCAGTTCTTC. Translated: CATSRDRTGYYNEQFF. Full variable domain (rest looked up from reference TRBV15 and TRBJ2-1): DAMVIQNPRYQVTQFGKPVTLSCSQTLNHNVMYWYQQKSSQAPKLLFHYYDKDFNNEADTPDNFQSRRPNTSFCFLDIRSPGLGDTAMYLCATSRDRTGYYNEQFFGPGTRLTVL.

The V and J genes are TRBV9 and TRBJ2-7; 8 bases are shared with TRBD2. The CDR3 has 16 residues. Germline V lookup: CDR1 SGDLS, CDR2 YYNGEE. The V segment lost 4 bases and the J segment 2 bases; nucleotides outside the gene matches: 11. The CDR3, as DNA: TGTGCCAGCAGCCCCCGGGGGGGACGGGGGGCCTACGAGCAGTACTTC. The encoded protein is CASSPRGGRGAYEQYF.

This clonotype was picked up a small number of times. Here the CDR3 reads CASSYLRRANTEAFF. CDR3 DNA sequence: TGTGCCAGCAGTTATCTCAGGAGAGCAAACACTGAAGCTTTCTTT. The rearrangement joins TRBV6-2 or TRBV6-3 to TRBJ1-1; D call uncertain. Deletions cut 3 bases from V and 2 bases from J, with 13 bases between. Germline CDR1 is MNHEY and CDR2 is SVGEGT. The CDR3 covers 15 residues.

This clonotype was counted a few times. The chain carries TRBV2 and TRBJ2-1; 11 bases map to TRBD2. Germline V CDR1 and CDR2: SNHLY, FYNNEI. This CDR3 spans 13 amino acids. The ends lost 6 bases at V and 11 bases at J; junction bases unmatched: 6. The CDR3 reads CASSQGLADKQFF. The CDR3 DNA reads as TGTGCCAGCAGCCAGGGACTAGCGGATAAGCAGTTCTTC. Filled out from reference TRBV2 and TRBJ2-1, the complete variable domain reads EPEVTQTPSHQVTQMGQEVILRCVPISNHLYFYWYRQILGQKVEFLVSFYNNEISEKSEIFDDQFSVERPDGSNFTLKIRSTKLEDSAMYFCASSQGLADKQFFGPGTRLTVL.

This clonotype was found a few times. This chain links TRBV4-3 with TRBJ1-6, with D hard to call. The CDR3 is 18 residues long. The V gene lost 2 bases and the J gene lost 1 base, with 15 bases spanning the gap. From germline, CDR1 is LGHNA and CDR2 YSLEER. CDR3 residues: CASSQTLRMESYNSPLHF. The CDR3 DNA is TGCGCCAGCAGCCAAACATTGCGCATGGAGTCCTATAATTCACCCCTCCACTTT.

CDR3 DNA: TGTGCCAGCAGCTTAGTTACCGGGGCGAATAATTCACCCCTCCACTTT. Its protein product is CASSLVTGANNSPLHF. V usage is TRBV7-2 and J usage is TRBJ1-6, with TRBD1 as a possible D gene (5 bases). V was trimmed by 1 base and J by 5 bases, leaving 12 bases between them. CDR1 and CDR2 (germline): SGHTA, FQGNSA. The CDR3 contains 16 residues.